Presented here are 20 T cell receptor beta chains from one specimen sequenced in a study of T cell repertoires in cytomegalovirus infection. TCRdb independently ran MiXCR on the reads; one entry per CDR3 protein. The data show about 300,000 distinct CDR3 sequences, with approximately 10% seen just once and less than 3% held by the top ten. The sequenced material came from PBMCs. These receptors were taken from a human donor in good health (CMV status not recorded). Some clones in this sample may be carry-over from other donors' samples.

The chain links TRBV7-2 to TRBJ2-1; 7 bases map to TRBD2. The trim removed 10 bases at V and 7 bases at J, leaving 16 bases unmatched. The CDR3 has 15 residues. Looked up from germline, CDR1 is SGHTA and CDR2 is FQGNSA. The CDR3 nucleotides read TGTGCCACAGGCTCCGTGGGGGGGGGGAGGAATGAGCAGTTCTTC. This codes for CATGSVGGGRNEQFF.

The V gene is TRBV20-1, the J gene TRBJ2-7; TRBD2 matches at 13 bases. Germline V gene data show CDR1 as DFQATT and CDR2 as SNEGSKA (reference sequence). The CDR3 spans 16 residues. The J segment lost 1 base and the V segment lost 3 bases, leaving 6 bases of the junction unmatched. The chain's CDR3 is CSASGLGLAGSYEQYF. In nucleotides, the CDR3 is TGCAGTGCTAGTGGGCTGGGACTAGCGGGATCCTACGAGCAGTACTTC.

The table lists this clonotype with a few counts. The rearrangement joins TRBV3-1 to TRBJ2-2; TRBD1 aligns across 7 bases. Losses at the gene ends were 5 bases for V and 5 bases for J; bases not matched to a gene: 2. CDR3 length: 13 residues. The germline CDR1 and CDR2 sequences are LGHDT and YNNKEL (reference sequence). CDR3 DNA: TGTGCCAGCAGCACAGGGGAAACCGGGGAGCTGTTTTTT. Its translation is CASSTGETGELFF.

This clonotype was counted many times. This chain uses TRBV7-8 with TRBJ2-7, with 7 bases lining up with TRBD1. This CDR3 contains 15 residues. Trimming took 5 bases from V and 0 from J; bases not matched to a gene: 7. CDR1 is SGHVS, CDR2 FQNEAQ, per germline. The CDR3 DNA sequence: TGTGCCAGCAGCCCTACAGGGGCCAGCTCCTACGAGCAGTACGTC. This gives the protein CASSPTGASSYEQYV.

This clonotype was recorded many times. The CDR3 coding sequence is TGTGCCAGCAGCGGAAGTGTTGAGCAGTTCTTC. Translating it yields CASSGSVEQFF. The rearrangement joins TRBV7-9 to TRBJ2-1; no clear D. CDR1 and CDR2 (germline): SEHNR, FQNEAQ (reference sequence). Trimming shortened V by 5 bases and J by 9 bases, and 8 bases separated the two germline ends. This CDR3 comprises 11 residues.

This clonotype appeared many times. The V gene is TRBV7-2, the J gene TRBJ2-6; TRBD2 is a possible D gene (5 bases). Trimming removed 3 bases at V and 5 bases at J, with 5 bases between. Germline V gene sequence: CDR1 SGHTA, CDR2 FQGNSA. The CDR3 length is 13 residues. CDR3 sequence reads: CASSLDWANVLTF. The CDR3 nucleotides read TGTGCCAGCAGCTTGGACTGGGCCAACGTCCTGACTTTC.

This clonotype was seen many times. CDR3 bases: TGTGCCAGCAGTTATTCCGGGGAGCCTCGGGAGCTGTTTTTT. The encoded protein is CASSYSGEPRELFF. The chain employs TRBV6-5 and TRBJ2-2; D is possibly TRBD2 (5 bases). The CDR3 consists of 14 residues. V lost 3 bases, J lost 9 bases, and 14 bases lay in between. The germline CDR1 and CDR2 sequences are MNHEY and SVGAGI.

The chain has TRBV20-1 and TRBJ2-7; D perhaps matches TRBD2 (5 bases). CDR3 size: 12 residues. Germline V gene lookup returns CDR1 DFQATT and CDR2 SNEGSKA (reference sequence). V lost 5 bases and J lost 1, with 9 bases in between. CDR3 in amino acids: CSAFRGSYEQYV. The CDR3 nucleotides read TGCAGTGCTTTCCGGGGTTCCTACGAGCAGTACGTC.

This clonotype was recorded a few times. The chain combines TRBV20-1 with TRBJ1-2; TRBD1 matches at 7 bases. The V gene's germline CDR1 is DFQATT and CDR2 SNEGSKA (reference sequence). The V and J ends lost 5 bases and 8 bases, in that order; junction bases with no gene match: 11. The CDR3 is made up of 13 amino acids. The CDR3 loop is CSAPDQQGKGYTF. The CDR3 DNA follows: TGCAGTGCTCCCGATCAACAGGGGAAAGGCTACACCTTC.

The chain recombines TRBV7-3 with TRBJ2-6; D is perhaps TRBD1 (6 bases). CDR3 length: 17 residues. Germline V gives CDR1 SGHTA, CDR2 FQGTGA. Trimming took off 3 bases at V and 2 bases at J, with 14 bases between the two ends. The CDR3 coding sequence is TGTGCCAGCAGCTTCCTACCCGGGACAACTGGGGCCAACGTCCTGACTTTC. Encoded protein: CASSFLPGTTGANVLTF.

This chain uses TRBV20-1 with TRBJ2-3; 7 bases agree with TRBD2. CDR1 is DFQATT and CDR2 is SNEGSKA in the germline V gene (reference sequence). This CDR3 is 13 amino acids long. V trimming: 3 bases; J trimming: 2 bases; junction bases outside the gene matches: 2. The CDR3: CSASLADTDTQYF. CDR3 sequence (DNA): TGCAGTGCTAGCCTAGCGGACACAGATACGCAGTATTTT.

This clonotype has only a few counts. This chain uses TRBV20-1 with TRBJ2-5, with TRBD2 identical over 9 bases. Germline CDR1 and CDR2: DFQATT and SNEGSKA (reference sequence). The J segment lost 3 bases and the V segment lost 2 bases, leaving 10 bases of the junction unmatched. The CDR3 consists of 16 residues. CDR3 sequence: CSARLYSGGSKETQYF. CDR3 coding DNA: TGCAGTGCTAGACTATATAGCGGGGGATCAAAAGAGACCCAGTACTTC.

The CDR3 loop reads CASSYSLDLHLSSTDTQYF. CDR3 DNA: TGTGCCAGCAGTTACTCCCTCGATCTCCACCTGTCCAGCACAGATACGCAGTATTTT. This sequence joins TRBV6-2 or TRBV6-3 and TRBJ2-3; the D is unclear. V lost 0 bases, J lost 0 bases, and 19 bases lay in between. Looked up from germline, CDR1 is MNHEY and CDR2 is SVGEGT. The CDR3 contains 19 residues.

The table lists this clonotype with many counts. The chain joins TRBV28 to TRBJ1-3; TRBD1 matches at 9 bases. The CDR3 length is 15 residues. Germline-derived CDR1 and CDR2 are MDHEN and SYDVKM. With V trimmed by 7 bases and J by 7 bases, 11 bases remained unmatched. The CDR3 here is CASIQGGTGTNTIYF. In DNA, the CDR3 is TGTGCCAGCATCCAAGGAGGGACAGGGACGAACACCATATATTTT.

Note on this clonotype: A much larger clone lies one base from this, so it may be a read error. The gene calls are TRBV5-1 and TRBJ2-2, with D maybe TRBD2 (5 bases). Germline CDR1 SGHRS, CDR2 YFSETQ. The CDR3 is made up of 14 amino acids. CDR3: CATSRDGDTGELFF. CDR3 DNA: TGCGCCACCAGCCGTGACGGGGACACCGGGGAGCTGTTTTTT.

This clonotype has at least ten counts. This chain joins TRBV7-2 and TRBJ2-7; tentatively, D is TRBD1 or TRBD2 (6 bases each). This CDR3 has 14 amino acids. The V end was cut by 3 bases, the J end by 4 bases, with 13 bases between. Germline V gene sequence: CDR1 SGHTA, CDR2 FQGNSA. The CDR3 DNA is TGTGCCAGCAGCTTCGGGGGCGCGGGGTACGAGCAGTACGTC. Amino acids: CASSFGGAGYEQYV.

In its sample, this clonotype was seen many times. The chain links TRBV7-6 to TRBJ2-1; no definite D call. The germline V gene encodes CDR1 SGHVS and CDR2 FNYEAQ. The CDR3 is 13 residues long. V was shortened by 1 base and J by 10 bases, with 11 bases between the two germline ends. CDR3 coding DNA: TGTGCCAGCAGCTTAGTACGCCCGTTGGAGCAGTTCTTC. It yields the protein CASSLVRPLEQFF.

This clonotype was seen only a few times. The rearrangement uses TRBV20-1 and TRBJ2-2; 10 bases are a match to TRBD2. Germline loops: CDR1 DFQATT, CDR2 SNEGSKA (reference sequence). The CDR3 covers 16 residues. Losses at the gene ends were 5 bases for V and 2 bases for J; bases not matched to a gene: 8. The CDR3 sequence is CSAPKLAGVNTGELFF. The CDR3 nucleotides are TGCAGTGCTCCCAAGCTAGCGGGGGTTAACACCGGGGAGCTGTTTTTT.

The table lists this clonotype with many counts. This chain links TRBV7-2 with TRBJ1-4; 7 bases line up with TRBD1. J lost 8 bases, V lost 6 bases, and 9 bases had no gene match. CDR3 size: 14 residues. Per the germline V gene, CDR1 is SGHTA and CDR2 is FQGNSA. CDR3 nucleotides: TGTGCCAGCAGATCGGACAGGTCAGGCGAAAAACTGTTTTTT. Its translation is CASRSDRSGEKLFF. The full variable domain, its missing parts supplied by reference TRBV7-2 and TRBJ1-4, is GAGVSQSPSNKVTEKGKDVELRCDPISGHTALYWYRQSLGQGLEFLIYFQGNSAPDKSGLPSDRFSAERTGGSVSTLTIQRTQQEDSAVYLCASRSDRSGEKLFFGSGTQLSVL.

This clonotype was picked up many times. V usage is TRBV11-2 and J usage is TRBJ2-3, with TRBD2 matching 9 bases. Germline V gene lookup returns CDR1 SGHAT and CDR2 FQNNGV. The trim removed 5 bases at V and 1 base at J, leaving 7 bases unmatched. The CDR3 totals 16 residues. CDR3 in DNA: TGTGCCAGCAGCCGTCGCCGGACTAGCGGCACAGATACGCAGTATTTT. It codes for CASSRRRTSGTDTQYF.